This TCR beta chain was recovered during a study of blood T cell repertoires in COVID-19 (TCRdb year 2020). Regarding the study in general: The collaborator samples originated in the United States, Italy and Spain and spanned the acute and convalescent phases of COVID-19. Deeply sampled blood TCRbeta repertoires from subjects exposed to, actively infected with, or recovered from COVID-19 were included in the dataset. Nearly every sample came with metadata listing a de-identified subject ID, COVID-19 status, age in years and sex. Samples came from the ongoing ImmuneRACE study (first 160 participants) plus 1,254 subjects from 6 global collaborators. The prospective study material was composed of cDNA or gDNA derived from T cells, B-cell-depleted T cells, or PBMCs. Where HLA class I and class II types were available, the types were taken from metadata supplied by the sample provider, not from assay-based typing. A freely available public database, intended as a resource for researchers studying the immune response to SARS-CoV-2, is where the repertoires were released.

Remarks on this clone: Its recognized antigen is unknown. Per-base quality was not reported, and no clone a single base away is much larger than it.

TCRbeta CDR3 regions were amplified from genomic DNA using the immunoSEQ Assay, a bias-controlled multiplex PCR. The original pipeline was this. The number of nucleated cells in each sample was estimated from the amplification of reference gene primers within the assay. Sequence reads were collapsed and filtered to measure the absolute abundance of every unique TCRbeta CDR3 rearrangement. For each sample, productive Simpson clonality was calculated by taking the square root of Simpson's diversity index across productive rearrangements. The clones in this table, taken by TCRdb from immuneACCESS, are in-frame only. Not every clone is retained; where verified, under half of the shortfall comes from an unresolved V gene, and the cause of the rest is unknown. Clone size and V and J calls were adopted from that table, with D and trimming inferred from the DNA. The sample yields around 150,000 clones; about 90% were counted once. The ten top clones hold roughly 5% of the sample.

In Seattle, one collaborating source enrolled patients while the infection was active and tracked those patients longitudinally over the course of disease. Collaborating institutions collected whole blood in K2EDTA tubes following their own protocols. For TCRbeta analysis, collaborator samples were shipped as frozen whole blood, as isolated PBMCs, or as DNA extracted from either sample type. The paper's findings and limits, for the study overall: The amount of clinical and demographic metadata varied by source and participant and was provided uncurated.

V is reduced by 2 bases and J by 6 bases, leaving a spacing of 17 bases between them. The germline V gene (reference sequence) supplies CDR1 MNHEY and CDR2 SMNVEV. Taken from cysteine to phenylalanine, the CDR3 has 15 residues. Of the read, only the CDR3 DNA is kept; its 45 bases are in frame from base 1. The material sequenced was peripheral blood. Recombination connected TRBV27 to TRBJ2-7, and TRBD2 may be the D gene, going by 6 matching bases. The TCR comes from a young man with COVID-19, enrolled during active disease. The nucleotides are TGTGCCAGCAGTTTAAACCGGGACTGGGCCGCCGAGCAGTACTTC. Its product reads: CASSLNRDWAAEQYF.